This TCR beta chain was documented in a study of blood T cell repertoires in COVID-19. Study background: The study drew acute and convalescent COVID-19 samples from the United States, Italy and Spain. The analysed material was cDNA or gDNA that came from T cells, B-cell-depleted T cells, or PBMCs.

The study recruited people aged roughly 18 to 100 years across roughly 23 US areas. Measured with immunoSEQ multiplex PCR; TCRdb has only the in-frame clones, and not every one. This sample has 360,000 or so clones, with about 88% found just once. Germline CDR1 and CDR2: MDHEN and SYDVKM. The V and J ends lost 5 bases and 2 bases, in that order; junction bases with no gene match: 11. The CDR3 extends over 17 amino acids. This clonotype was sampled from a woman aged 25 to 45 who had been exposed to COVID-19. The chain uses TRBV28 and TRBJ2-1; the match to TRBD2 covers 8 bases. Sequencing was carried out using PBMCs or T cells enriched from blood (not recorded which). The CDR3 nucleotides read TGTGCCAGCAGTCCCTACATACTAGCGGCAACCTACAATGAGCAGTTCTTC. It specifies CASSPYILAATYNEQFF.